These T cell receptor beta chains were read from a single sample in a study of blood T cell repertoires in COVID-19. This table comes from immunoSEQ multiplex PCR, and its TCRdb copy is limited to in-frame clones, with some not included. The data show 200,000 to 300,000 clones, 86% seen once. Sequencing input: peripheral blood. These receptors all come from a woman aged 25 to 39 who had recovered from COVID-19. Both conserved end residues are trimmed from each CDR3. A D gene is named only where the DNA matches it firmly.

D	V	J	CDR3
TRBD2	TRBV2	TRBJ2-6	ASGPEGGQTVLGANVLT
TRBD2	TRBV3-1/TRBV3-2	TRBJ2-3	ASSQVLAGGSDTQY
.	TRBV7-2	TRBJ1-5	ASSLGWGFGDQPQH
.	TRBV7-6	TRBJ1-5	ASSFGGRGEGNQPQH
.	TRBV5-1	TRBJ1-1	ASSFRPGLNTEAF
TRBD2	TRBV11-2	TRBJ2-4	ASRGLAGPLAKNIQY
TRBD1	TRBV6-2/TRBV6-3	TRBJ2-3	ASSTPGTGQTDTQY
.	TRBV9	TRBJ2-1	ASSPRLPPGDEQF
TRBD2	TRBV29-1	TRBJ2-1	SVRLSSGGAYNEQF
.	TRBV4-2	TRBJ2-2	ASSQEGGRGTGELF
TRBD1	TRBV5-4	TRBJ1-2	ASSVPGQGRNYT
.	TRBV19	TRBJ1-2	ASMTTGSGNYGYT
TRBD1	TRBV2	TRBJ2-3	ASSEDRGPDTQY
.	TRBV5-4	TRBJ2-5	ASSLRVEGRETQY
.	TRBV4-1	TRBJ1-1	ASSQAGGSLNTEAF
TRBD1	TRBV11-2	TRBJ1-1	ASSLRGQGNAEAF
TRBD2	TRBV11-2	TRBJ2-3	ASSYQAGGTDTQY
.	TRBV2	TRBJ1-2	ASSDAGAVKGT
.	TRBV3-1/TRBV3-2	TRBJ2-7	ASSLSTVHSYEQY
.	TRBV30	TRBJ1-1	AWRKQGNTEAF
TRBD2	TRBV6-1	TRBJ2-7	ASSEVSGGLSYEQY
.	TRBV7-2	TRBJ1-5	ASSFFQPQH
.	TRBV25-1	TRBJ1-1	ASKTGRGEAF
.	TRBV18	TRBJ2-7	ASSPGQGTYEQY
TRBD1	TRBV2	TRBJ1-2	ASSRDRGDQGGYT
TRBD2	TRBV5-1	TRBJ2-1	ASSSIRGGSSYNEQF
.	TRBV21-1	TRBJ2-3	ARMGGQGSDTQY
.	TRBV19	TRBJ2-1	ASSIRRSSYNEQF
.	TRBV7-2	TRBJ2-1	ASSLSVDVLGYSYNEQF